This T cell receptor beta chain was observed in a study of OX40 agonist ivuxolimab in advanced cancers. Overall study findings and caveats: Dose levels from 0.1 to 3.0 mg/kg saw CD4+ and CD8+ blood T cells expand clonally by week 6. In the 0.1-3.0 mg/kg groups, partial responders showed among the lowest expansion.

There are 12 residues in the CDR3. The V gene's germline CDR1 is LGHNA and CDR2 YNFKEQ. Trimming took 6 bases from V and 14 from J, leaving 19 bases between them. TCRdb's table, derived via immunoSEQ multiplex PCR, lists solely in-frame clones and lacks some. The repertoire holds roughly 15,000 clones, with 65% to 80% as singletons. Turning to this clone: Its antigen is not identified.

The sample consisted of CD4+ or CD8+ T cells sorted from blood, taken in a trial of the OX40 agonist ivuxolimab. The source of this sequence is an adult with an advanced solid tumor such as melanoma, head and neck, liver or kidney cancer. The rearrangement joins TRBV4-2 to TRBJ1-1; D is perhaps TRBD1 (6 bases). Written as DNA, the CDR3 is TGTGCCAGCAGGACGGGACAAGCCCTGCTGTTCTTT. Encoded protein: CASRTGQALLFF.